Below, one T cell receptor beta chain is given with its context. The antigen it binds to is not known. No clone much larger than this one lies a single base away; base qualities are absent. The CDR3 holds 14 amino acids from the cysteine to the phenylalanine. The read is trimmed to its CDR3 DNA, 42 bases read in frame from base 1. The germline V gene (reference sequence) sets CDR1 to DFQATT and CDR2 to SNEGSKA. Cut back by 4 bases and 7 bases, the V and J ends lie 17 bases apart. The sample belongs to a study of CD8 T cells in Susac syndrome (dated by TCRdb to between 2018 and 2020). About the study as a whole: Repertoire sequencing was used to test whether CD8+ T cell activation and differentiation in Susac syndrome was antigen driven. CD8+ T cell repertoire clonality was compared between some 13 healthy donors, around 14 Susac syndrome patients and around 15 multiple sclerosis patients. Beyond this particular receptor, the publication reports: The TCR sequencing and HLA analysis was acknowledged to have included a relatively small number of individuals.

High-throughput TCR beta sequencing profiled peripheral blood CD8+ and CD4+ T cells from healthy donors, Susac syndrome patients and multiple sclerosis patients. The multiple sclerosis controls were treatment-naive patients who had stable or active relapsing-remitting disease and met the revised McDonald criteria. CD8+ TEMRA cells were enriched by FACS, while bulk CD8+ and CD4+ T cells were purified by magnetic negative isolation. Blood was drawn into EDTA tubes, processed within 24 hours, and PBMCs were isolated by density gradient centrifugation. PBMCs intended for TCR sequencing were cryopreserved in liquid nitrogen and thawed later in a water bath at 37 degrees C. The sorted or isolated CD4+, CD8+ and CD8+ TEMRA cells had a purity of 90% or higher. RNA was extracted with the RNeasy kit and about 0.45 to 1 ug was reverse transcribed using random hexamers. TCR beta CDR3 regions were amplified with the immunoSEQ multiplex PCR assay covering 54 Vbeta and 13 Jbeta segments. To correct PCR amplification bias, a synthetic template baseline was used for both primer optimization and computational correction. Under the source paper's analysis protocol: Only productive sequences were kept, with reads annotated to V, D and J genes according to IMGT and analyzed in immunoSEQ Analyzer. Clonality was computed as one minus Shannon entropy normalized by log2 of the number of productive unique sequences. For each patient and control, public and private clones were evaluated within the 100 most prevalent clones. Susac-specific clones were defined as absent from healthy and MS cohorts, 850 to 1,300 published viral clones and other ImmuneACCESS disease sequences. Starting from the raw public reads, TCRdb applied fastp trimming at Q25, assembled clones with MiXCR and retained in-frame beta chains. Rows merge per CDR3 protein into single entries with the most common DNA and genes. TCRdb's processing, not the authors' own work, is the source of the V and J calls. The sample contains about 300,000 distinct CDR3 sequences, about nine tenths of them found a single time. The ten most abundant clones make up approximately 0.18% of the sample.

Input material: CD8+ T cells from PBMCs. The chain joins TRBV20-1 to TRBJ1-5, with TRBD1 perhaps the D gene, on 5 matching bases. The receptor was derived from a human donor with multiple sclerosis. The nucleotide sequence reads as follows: TGCAGTGCTACCCGACGGGACGCCAGGCAGCCCCAGCATTTT. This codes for CSATRRDARQPQHF.